Each of the 24 T cell receptor beta chains below was sequenced from the same sample in a study of tumor-infiltrating lymphocytes in oesophageal squamous cell carcinoma. TCRdb reprocessed the PCR reads with MiXCR, giving one entry per CDR3 protein. The profile covers around 12,000 distinct CDR3 sequences, with 50% to 60% appearing a single time and 30% to 35% taken by the ten largest. Sequencing used esophageal tumor tissue. All receptors derive from a female donor with esophageal squamous cell carcinoma.

The V call is TRBV12-3 or TRBV12-4, the J call TRBJ1-5, with 7 bases matching TRBD1. There are 14 residues in the CDR3. V shed 4 bases, J shed 2 bases, and the junction held 2 bases outside the gene matches. The CDR3 loop is CASSYTGGNQPQHF. The CDR3 coding sequence is TGTGCCAGCAGTTATACAGGGGGCAATCAGCCCCAGCATTTT.

The chain couples TRBV7-6 to TRBJ2-7; unclear D gene. There are 15 residues in the CDR3. V was pared by 4 bases and J by 7 bases, with 20 bases between. Germline values: CDR1 SGHVS, CDR2 FNYEAQ. In DNA form, the CDR3 reads TGTGCCAGCAGCTCCCCCGCGCGGAGCTACAATGAGCAGTACTTC. This codes for CASSSPARSYNEQYF. Looking up the rest from reference TRBV7-6 and TRBJ2-7 gives the full variable domain: GAGVSQSPRYKVTKRGQDVALRCDPISGHVSLYWYRQALGQGPEFLTYFNYEAQQDKSGLPNDRFSAERPEGSISTLTIQRTEQRDSAMYRCASSSPARSYNEQYFGPGTRLTVT.

V gene TRBV7-8 combines with J gene TRBJ2-5; D is unresolved. Deletions cut 5 bases from V and 1 base from J, with 23 bases between. Germline lookup yields CDR1 SGHVS and CDR2 FQNEAQ. This CDR3 comprises 18 residues. CDR3 protein: CASSTPPEAKSPQETQYF. For the CDR3, the DNA is TGTGCCAGCAGCACACCCCCCGAAGCGAAAAGTCCCCAAGAGACCCAGTACTTC.

The rearrangement uses TRBV27 and TRBJ2-3; possible D gene TRBD1, 6 bases. The DNA end favors TRBJ2-5, so the J call may be wrong. This CDR3 has 14 residues. CDR1 is MNHEY and CDR2 is SMNVEV in the germline V gene (reference sequence). The DNA of the CDR3 is TGTGCCAGCAGTCCGTATACAGGGCACGAGACCCAGTACTTC. Protein sequence: CASSPYTGHETQYF.

This clonotype has a count of ten or more. With a much larger clone just one base away, this may be a read error. The CDR3 bases are TGTGCCAGCAGTTATAACCGGGACAGGGTTCCTCTGAATGAGCAGTACTTC. Protein product: CASSYNRDRVPLNEQYF. The gene calls are TRBV6-1 and TRBJ2-5, with 9 bases identical to TRBD1. This CDR3 is built from 17 residues. Trimming removed 5 bases from V and 11 bases from J; junction bases left unmatched: 21. Germline V gene lookup returns CDR1 MNHNS and CDR2 SASEGT.

The chain employs TRBV24-1 and TRBJ1-4, with 8 bases aligning to TRBD1. The CDR3 is made up of 16 amino acids. V gave up 4 bases and J gave up 6 bases; unmatched junction bases: 9. Germline CDR1 reads KGHDR; CDR2 reads SFDVKD. The CDR3 is CATSDPGSGGDEKLFF. The DNA for the CDR3 is TGTGCCACCAGTGACCCGGGGTCAGGGGGCGATGAAAAACTGTTTTTT.

The J gene is TRBJ2-4, the V gene TRBV25-1, with D unclear. The end of the DNA fits TRBJ2-5 better, so the J call may be wrong. Germline V gene sequence: CDR1 MGHDK, CDR2 SYGVNS. This CDR3 is built from 14 residues. CDR3 protein: CASSEYGVGETQYF. The CDR3 bases are TGTGCCAGCAGTGAATATGGAGTCGGTGAGACCCAGTACTTC.

Note on this clonotype: The junction departs from germline at one end; a sequencing error may be responsible. CDR3 residues: CASSLQPYSPLHF. DNA of the CDR3: TGTGCCAGCAGCTTACAACCTTATTCACCCCTCCACTTC. The chain has TRBV11-2 and TRBJ2-4; D remains unclear. CDR1 and CDR2 (germline): SGHAT, FQNNGV. There are 13 residues in the CDR3. The full variable domain, in which reference TRBV11-2 and TRBJ2-4 provide the parts outside the CDR3, is EAGVAQSPRYKIIEKRQSVAFWCNPISGHATLYWYQQILGQGPKLLIQFQNNGVVDDSQLPKDRFSAERLKGVDSTLKIQPAKLEDSAVYLCASSLQPYSPLHFGAGTRLSVL.

This clonotype came up a few times. This sequence joins TRBV12-3 or TRBV12-4 and TRBJ2-1, with 7 bases identical to TRBD2. The length of the CDR3 is 16 residues. Trimming cost V 1 base and J 5 bases; bases outside gene matches: 8. The CDR3: CASSLVGAGANNEQFF. In DNA, the CDR3 is TGTGCCAGCAGTTTAGTTGGCGCGGGAGCTAACAATGAGCAGTTCTTC.

The gene calls are TRBV11-3 and TRBJ2-1, with D tentatively TRBD2 (6 bases). V was shortened by 2 bases and J by 4 bases, with 12 bases between the two germline ends. The CDR3 has 15 residues. Germline V lookup: CDR1 SGHNT, CDR2 YENEEA. In nucleotides, the CDR3 is TGTGCCAGCAGCTTAAGGGACTCCCAGTACAATGAGCAGTTCTTC. Residues: CASSLRDSQYNEQFF.

This rearrangement joins TRBV12-3 or TRBV12-4 to TRBJ2-5; D is unclear. Near its end, the DNA agrees better with TRBJ2-7, so the J call may be wrong. The CDR3 spans 12 residues. The CDR3 is CASSLSSLEQYF. Written as DNA, the CDR3 is TGTGCCAGCAGTTTATCTTCGCTCGAGCAGTACTTC.

This clonotype was observed many times. V is TRBV6-1 and J is TRBJ2-7; 10 bases agree with TRBD2. V gave up 7 bases and J gave up 1 base; unmatched junction bases: 16. Germline CDR1 and CDR2: MNHNS and SASEGT. The CDR3 runs 18 residues. CDR3 DNA sequence: TGTGCCAGCATTGAGAGCGGGGGGGCCGGGAGGAGGTCCTACGAGCAGTACTTC. This encodes CASIESGGAGRRSYEQYF.

The genes are TRBV7-2 and TRBJ2-5; 7 positions match TRBD1. Matching the DNA end better, TRBJ2-7 makes the J call doubtful. The CDR3 is made up of 15 amino acids. CDR1 SGHTA and CDR2 FQGNSA come from the germline V gene. CDR3 nucleotides: TGTGCCAGCAGCTTAGGGGGGACAGCCGGTTACGAGCAGTACTTC. Its translation is CASSLGGTAGYEQYF.

About this clonotype itself: Without the conserved terminal phenylalanine or tryptophan, this CDR3 likely stems from a read error. It is unclear where the CDR3 begins or ends on the DNA, so no DNA is shown, and the CDR3 is as TCRdb lists it. The chain combines TRBV7-2 with TRBJ2-5. Germline CDR1 reads SGHTA; CDR2 reads FQGNSA. Termini included, the CDR3 measures 15 amino acids. CDR3 sequence reads: CASSSSYNYGYTFGS.

The J gene is TRBJ2-4, the V gene TRBV27, with 9 bases aligning to TRBD1. Gene TRBJ2-1 matches the end of the DNA better, so the J call may be wrong. The germline V gene encodes CDR1 MNHEY and CDR2 SMNVEV (reference sequence). The CDR3 is made up of 14 amino acids. Here the CDR3 DNA reads TGTGCCAGCCATATGGATCGGGGACAGGGTGAGCAGTTCTTC. Translating gives CASHMDRGQGEQFF.

The chain recombines TRBV7-2 with TRBJ2-1; D may match TRBD1 or TRBD2 (5 bases each). The J call may be faulty, since TRBJ2-7 better matches the DNA end. Germline lookup yields CDR1 SGHTA and CDR2 FQGNSA. CDR3 length equals 17 residues. Written as DNA, the CDR3 is TGTGCCAGCAGCTTAGGTGGGACCCACCTACCCAGCTACGAGCAGTACTTC. Translated, it gives CASSLGGTHLPSYEQYF.

The chain recombines TRBV7-6 with TRBJ2-5; 15 bases map to TRBD2. The germline V gene has CDR1 SGHVS and CDR2 FNYEAQ. V trimming: 0 bases; J trimming: 4 bases; junction bases outside the gene matches: 6. The CDR3 has 18 amino acids. In DNA form, the CDR3 reads TGTGCCAGCAGCTTAGCGATCCCGGGACTAGCGGGGGGAGAGACCCAGTACTTC. Translation: CASSLAIPGLAGGETQYF.

Many counts were recorded for this clonotype. The V call is TRBV25-1, the J call TRBJ1-2, with D possibly TRBD1 on 5 matching bases. Germline loops: CDR1 MGHDK, CDR2 SYGVNS. The CDR3 runs to 15 residues. V was trimmed by 0 bases and J by 4 bases, leaving 12 bases between them. Written as DNA, the CDR3 is TGTGCCAGCAGTGAATATAATACAGGAGCCTATGGCTACACCTTC. Translating gives CASSEYNTGAYGYTF.

This clonotype is termed medium-sized. The V and J genes are TRBV11-2 and TRBJ2-3; 7 bases are a match to TRBD2. Trimming at V came to 2 bases and at J to 3 bases, leaving 5 bases not matched to a gene. This CDR3 contains 15 residues. Germline V lookup: CDR1 SGHAT, CDR2 FQNNGV. The CDR3 here is CASSLSGGTTDTQYF. CDR3 in DNA: TGTGCCAGCAGCTTATCGGGGGGAACTACAGATACGCAGTATTTT.

This CDR3 reads CASSGAMLHEQFF. CDR3 nucleotide sequence: TGCGCCAGCAGTGGGGCCATGTTGCACGAGCAGTTCTTC. V usage is TRBV10-2 and J usage is TRBJ2-5, with unresolved D. The J call may not be correct, given that the DNA end is closer to TRBJ2-1. Germline V gives CDR1 WSHSY, CDR2 SAAADI. The CDR3 is 13 residues long.

The chain links TRBV24-1 to TRBJ2-5; D is possibly TRBD1 (5 bases). The last part of the DNA fits TRBJ2-1 better; the J call may be wrong. Germline-derived CDR1 and CDR2 are KGHDR and SFDVKD. CDR3 length: 13 amino acids. CDR3 sequence reads: CATSRQGYNEQFF. CDR3 sequence (DNA): TGTGCCACCAGTCGGCAGGGTTACAATGAGCAGTTCTTC.

The V and J genes are TRBV7-2 and TRBJ2-3; unclear D gene. The assigned J gene may be wrong: the sequence end matches TRBJ1-1 better. This CDR3 is built from 16 residues. Germline values: CDR1 SGHTA, CDR2 FQGNSA. This CDR3 is CASSAPNGVPNTEAFF. CDR3 bases: TGTGCCAGCAGCGCCCCCAACGGGGTACCGAACACTGAAGCTTTCTTT.

This clonotype was found a few times. This likely comes from a read error, as the CDR3 has no conserved phenylalanine or tryptophan at its end. Because the CDR3's place on the DNA is in doubt, the DNA is left out and the CDR3 is given as listed by TCRdb. The chain uses TRBV7-5 and TRBJ2-3; TRBD2 is the table's D call, not checked against the DNA. TRBV7-5 constitutes a pseudogene. The CDR3 is 21 residues long, counting both termini. The CDR3 here is CISVPEAGLAEGSNNEQFFGP.

A few counts support this clonotype. An end of the junction differs from the germline gene, which may be a read error. The rearrangement uses TRBV7-9 and TRBJ2-7; 7 positions match TRBD1. The last part of the DNA fits TRBJ2-5 better; the J call may be wrong. The CDR3 is 15 amino acids. Germline CDR1 and CDR2: SEHNR and FQNEAQ (reference sequence). The CDR3 loop reads CASSLASTGYETQYF. CDR3 bases: TGTGCTAGCAGCTTAGCGTCGACAGGGTACGAGACCCAGTACTTC.